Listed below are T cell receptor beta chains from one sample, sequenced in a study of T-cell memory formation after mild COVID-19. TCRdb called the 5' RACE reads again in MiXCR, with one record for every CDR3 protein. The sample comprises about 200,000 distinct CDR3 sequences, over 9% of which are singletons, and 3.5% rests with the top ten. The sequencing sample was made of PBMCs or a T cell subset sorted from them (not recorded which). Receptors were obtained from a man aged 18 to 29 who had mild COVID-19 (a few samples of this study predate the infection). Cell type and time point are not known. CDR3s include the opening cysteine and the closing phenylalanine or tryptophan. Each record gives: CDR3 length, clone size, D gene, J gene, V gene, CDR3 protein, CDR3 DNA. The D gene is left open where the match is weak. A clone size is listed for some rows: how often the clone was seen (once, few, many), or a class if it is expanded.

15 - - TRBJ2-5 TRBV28 CASTHGGGLQETQYF TGTGCCAGCACTCACGGGGGAGGCTTGCAAGAGACCCAGTACTTC
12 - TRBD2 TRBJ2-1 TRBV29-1 CSVGAGGREQFF TGCAGCGTTGGAGCGGGGGGGCGCGAGCAGTTCTTC
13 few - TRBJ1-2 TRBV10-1 CASSEDPSRGYTF TGCGCCAGCAGTGAGGACCCTTCACGAGGCTACACCTTC
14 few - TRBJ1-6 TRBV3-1 CASSPTAQDSPLHF TGTGCCAGCAGCCCGACGGCCCAGGATTCACCCCTCCACTTT
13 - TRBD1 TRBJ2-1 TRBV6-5 CASSSRGSNEQFF TGTGCCAGCAGTTCCAGGGGGAGCAATGAGCAGTTCTTC
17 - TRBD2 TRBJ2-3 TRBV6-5 CASSLGLAGGTTDTQYF TGTGCCAGCAGTTTAGGACTAGCGGGGGGGACCACAGATACGCAGTATTTT
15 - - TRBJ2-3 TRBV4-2 CASSHPRTSTDTQYF TGTGCCAGCAGCCACCCCAGGACTAGCACAGATACGCAGTATTTT
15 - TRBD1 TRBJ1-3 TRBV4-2 CASSHRDRDGNTIYF TGTGCCAGCAGCCATCGGGACAGGGACGGAAACACCATATATTTT
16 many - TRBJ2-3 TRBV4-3 CASSRSYGGETDTQYF TGCGCCAGCAGCCGCAGCTATGGCGGGGAGACAGATACGCAGTATTTT
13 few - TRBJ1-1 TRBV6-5 CASSYPPGTEAFF TGTGCCAGCAGTTACCCCCCCGGGACTGAAGCTTTCTTT
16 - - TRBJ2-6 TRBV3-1 CASSQGVASGANVLTF TGTGCCAGCAGCCAAGGCGTGGCCTCTGGGGCCAACGTCCTGACTTTC
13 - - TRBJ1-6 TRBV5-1 CASSPSGEGPLHF TGCGCCAGCAGCCCATCAGGGGAGGGGCCCCTCCACTTT
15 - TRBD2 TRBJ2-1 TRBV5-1 CASSLVGGVYNEQFF TGCGCCAGCAGCTTGGTGGGGGGGGTCTACAATGAGCAGTTCTTC
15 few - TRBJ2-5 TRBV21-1 CASSAPRRGLETQYF TGTGCCAGCAGCGCCCCCCGTCGAGGACTAGAGACCCAGTACTTC
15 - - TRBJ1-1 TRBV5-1 CASSLFRTGNTEAFF TGCGCCAGCAGCTTGTTCCGGACCGGGAACACTGAAGCTTTCTTT
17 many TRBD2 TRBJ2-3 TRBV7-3 CASSRLGGSSSTDTQYF TGTGCCAGCAGCCGCCTGGGGGGGAGTTCTAGCACAGATACGCAGTATTTT
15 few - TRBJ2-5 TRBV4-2 CASSQDPGGQETQYF TGTGCCAGCAGCCAAGATCCTGGCGGGCAAGAGACCCAGTACTTC
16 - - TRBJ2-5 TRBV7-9 CASSSPGRGIEETQYF TGTGCCAGCAGTTCCCCCGGGCGGGGAATCGAAGAGACCCAGTACTTC
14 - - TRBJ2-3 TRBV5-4 CASSLGVTTDTQYF TGTGCCAGCAGCTTAGGGGTCACCACAGATACGCAGTATTTT
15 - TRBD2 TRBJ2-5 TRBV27 CASSLRGGDVETQYF TGTGCCAGCAGTTTGCGGGGGGGCGACGTAGAGACCCAGTACTTC
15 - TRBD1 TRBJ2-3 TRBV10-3 CAISRQGANTDTQYF TGTGCCATCAGTAGACAGGGGGCGAACACAGATACGCAGTATTTT
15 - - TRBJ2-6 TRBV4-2 CASSQVRAGANVLTF TGTGCCAGCAGCCAAGTCCGGGCTGGGGCCAACGTCCTGACTTTC
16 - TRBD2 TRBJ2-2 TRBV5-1 CASSSHGLAGTGELFF TGCGCCAGCAGCTCGCATGGACTAGCGGGGACCGGGGAGCTGTTTTTT
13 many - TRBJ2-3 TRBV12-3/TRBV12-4 CASSWGGTDTQYF TGTGCCAGCAGTTGGGGCGGCACAGATACGCAGTATTTT
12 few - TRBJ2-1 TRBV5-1 CASSRTLGEQFF TGCGCCAGCAGCCGGACGTTGGGTGAGCAGTTCTTC
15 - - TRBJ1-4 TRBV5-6 CASSSAQGFKEKLFF TGTGCCAGCAGCTCCGCTCAGGGGTTTAAAGAAAAACTGTTTTTT
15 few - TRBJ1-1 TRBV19 CASSEGRRMNTEAFF TGTGCCAGTAGTGAGGGACGGAGGATGAACACTGAAGCTTTCTTT
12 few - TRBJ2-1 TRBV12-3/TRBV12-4 CASSLRGHEQFF TGTGCCAGCAGTTTACGGGGACATGAGCAGTTCTTC
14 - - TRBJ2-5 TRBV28 CASSLPRTVETQYF TGTGCCAGCAGTTTACCTAGGACAGTTGAGACCCAGTACTTC
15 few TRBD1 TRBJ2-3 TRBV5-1 CASSPGQGMEDTQYF TGCGCCAGCAGCCCTGGACAGGGGATGGAGGATACGCAGTATTTT
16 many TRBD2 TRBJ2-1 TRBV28 CASRRPGGFLVDEQFF TGTGCCAGCAGACGACCGGGGGGGTTTTTGGTCGATGAGCAGTTCTTC
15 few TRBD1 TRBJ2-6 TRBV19 CASSKQGAGANVLTF TGTGCCAGTAGCAAACAGGGGGCTGGGGCCAACGTCCTGACTTTC
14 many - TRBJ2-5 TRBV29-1 CSVEDMTTQETQYF TGCAGCGTTGAAGATATGACAACCCAAGAGACCCAGTACTTC
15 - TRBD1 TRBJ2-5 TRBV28 CASSTRDRGQETQYF TGTGCCAGCAGTACCCGGGACAGGGGTCAAGAGACCCAGTACTTC
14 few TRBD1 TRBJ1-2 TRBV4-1 CASSQGTGRYGYTF TGCGCCAGCAGCCAAGGGACAGGGCGTTATGGCTACACCTTC
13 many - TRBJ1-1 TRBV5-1 CASSLAGVLEAFF TGCGCCAGCAGCTTGGCTGGGGTCCTCGAAGCTTTCTTT
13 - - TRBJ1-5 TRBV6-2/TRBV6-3 CASSYFPNQPQHF TGTGCCAGCAGTTACTTCCCCAATCAGCCCCAGCATTTT
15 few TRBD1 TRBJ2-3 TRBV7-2 CASSSSTGGGNTQYF TGTGCCAGCAGCTCGTCGACAGGGGGCGGAAATACGCAGTATTTT
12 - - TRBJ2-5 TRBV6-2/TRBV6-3 CASSYGPTAQYF TGTGCCAGCAGTTACGGGCCTACAGCTCAGTACTTC
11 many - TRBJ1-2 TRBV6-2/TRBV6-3 CASRTGYGYTF TGTGCCAGCAGGACCGGCTATGGCTACACCTTC
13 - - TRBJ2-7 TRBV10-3 CAIKDSNPYEQYF TGTGCCATCAAGGATAGCAATCCATACGAGCAGTACTTC
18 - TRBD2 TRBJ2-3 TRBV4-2 CASSQELAGRSSTDTQYF TGTGCCAGCAGCCAAGAACTAGCGGGGAGATCTAGCACAGATACGCAGTATTTT
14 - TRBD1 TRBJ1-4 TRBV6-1 CASSEGQGDEKLFF TGTGCCAGCAGTGAAGGACAGGGAGATGAAAAACTGTTTTTT
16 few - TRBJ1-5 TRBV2 CASSGRLTVSNQPQHF TGTGCCAGCAGTGGACGACTGACGGTTAGCAATCAGCCCCAGCATTTT
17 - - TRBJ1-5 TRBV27 CASSFRAGDHSNQPQHF TGTGCCAGCAGTTTTAGGGCAGGGGATCATAGCAATCAGCCCCAGCATTTT
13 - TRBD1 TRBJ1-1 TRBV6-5 CASIPTGDTEAFF TGTGCCAGCATCCCCACAGGGGACACTGAAGCTTTCTTT
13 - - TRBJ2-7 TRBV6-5 CASSYHISYEQYF TGTGCCAGCAGTTACCACATCTCCTACGAGCAGTACTTC
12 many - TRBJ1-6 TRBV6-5 CATRAYNSPLHF TGTGCCACCCGGGCGTATAATTCACCCCTCCACTTT
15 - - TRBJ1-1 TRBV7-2 CASSAGSPVNTEAFF TGTGCCAGCAGCGCCGGGAGCCCAGTGAACACTGAAGCTTTCTTT
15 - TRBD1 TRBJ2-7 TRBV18 CASSPSTGLNYEQYF TGTGCCAGCTCACCATCGACAGGGTTGAACTACGAGCAGTACTTC